This is a list of T cell receptor beta chains from one sample in a study of early T cells in non-severe SARS-CoV-2 infection. TCRdb re-derived calls from the 5' RACE reads in MiXCR, one entry per CDR3 protein. Of tens of thousands of distinct CDR3 sequences listed, under 5.5% were seen once; the top ten hold 4.5% to 7%. This specimen was whole blood, taken at baseline. The receptors here all came from an adult who was a healthcare worker with PCR-confirmed SARS-CoV-2 infection or an uninfected control (not recorded which). CDR3s include the opening cysteine and the closing phenylalanine or tryptophan. A D gene is named only where the DNA matches it firmly. Part of the rows lack a size; the others show once, few, many or a class for expanded clones.

J gene,V gene,D gene,clone size,CDR3 protein,CDR3 DNA
TRBJ2-1,TRBV29-1,.,many,CSVERTAYNEQFF,TGCAGCGTTGAAAGGACAGCCTACAATGAGCAGTTCTTC
TRBJ2-2,TRBV12-3/TRBV12-4,TRBD1,many,CASSPPEGQGAAGELFF,TGTGCCAGCAGTCCTCCGGAGGGACAGGGGGCCGCCGGGGAGCTGTTTTTT
TRBJ2-7,TRBV7-2,.,few,CASSLAESYEQYF,TGTGCCAGCAGTCTGGCCGAATCCTACGAGCAGTACTTC
TRBJ2-3,TRBV29-1,.,many,CSVGTTDTQYF,TGCAGCGTTGGAACGACAGATACGCAGTATTTT
TRBJ2-7,TRBV20-1,TRBD2,many,CSAAGWTSDFYEQYF,TGCAGTGCTGCAGGATGGACTAGTGACTTTTACGAGCAGTACTTC
TRBJ2-3,TRBV20-1,.,.,CSARAAFRRTDTQYF,TGCAGTGCTAGAGCCGCCTTCAGACGCACAGATACGCAGTATTTT
TRBJ2-3,TRBV7-2,.,many,CASSFTHTDTQYF,TGTGCCAGCAGCTTTACCCACACAGATACGCAGTATTTT
TRBJ1-5,TRBV5-1,.,many,CASSPLQGSNQPQHF,TGCGCCAGCAGCCCCCTTCAGGGGAGCAATCAGCCCCAGCATTTT
TRBJ2-7,TRBV5-1,TRBD1,many,CASSFTGQNYEQYF,TGCGCCAGCAGCTTCACGGGACAGAACTACGAGCAGTACTTC
TRBJ2-5,TRBV18,TRBD1,few,CASSPISRTGIQETQYF,TGTGCCAGCTCACCTATAAGCAGGACAGGGATCCAAGAGACCCAGTACTTC
TRBJ2-6,TRBV19,.,.,CASRTGRYSGAYVLTF,TGTGCCAGTAGAACCGGTCGTTACTCTGGGGCCTACGTCCTGACTTTC
TRBJ2-7,TRBV19,.,many,CASSSQGRTTFYEQYF,TGTGCCAGTAGTAGTCAGGGGCGGACGACTTTTTACGAGCAGTACTTC
TRBJ2-5,TRBV12-3/TRBV12-4,.,.,CASSPRDFITQETQYF,TGTGCCAGCAGTCCCCGGGACTTCATAACTCAAGAGACCCAGTACTTC
TRBJ2-5,TRBV29-1,.,.,CSVTEGETQYF,TGCAGCGTTACCGAGGGAGAGACCCAGTACTTC
TRBJ1-6,TRBV29-1,.,many,CSVEDAGGSSPLHF,TGCAGCGTTGAAGATGCGGGAGGGAGTTCACCCCTCCACTTT
TRBJ2-5,TRBV11-2,TRBD1,.,CASSFQGAPPEETQYF,TGTGCCAGCAGCTTTCAGGGGGCCCCACCGGAGGAGACCCAGTACTTC
TRBJ2-3,TRBV10-3,TRBD1,many,CAISDSVRGFTSSSTDTQYF,TGTGCCATCAGTGACTCCGTCAGGGGGTTCACATCCTCTAGCACAGATACGCAGTATTTT
TRBJ2-7,TRBV30,.,.,CAWSVGIYEQYF,TGTGCCTGGAGTGTAGGTATCTACGAGCAGTACTTC
TRBJ1-1,TRBV12-2,.,few,CASRLVGHSMNTEAFF,TGTGCAAGTCGCTTAGTCGGTCACTCCATGAACACTGAAGCTTTCTTT
TRBJ2-3,TRBV5-8,TRBD2,many,CASSEGLAGAIGTQYF,TGTGCCAGCAGCGAGGGACTAGCGGGAGCGATCGGTACGCAGTATTTT
TRBJ1-4,TRBV9,.,few,CASSVGWRLTGGEKLFF,TGTGCCAGCAGCGTAGGGTGGCGCCTCACGGGCGGGGAAAAACTGTTTTTT
TRBJ2-7,TRBV7-9,.,medium-sized,CASSQRQIYEQYF,TGTGCCAGCAGCCAACGGCAAATCTACGAGCAGTACTTC
TRBJ1-2,TRBV5-1,TRBD1,many,CASSPDRGVNYGYTF,TGCGCCAGCAGCCCAGACAGGGGAGTAAACTATGGCTACACCTTC
TRBJ2-1,TRBV10-3,.,many,CAISGVSYNEQFF,TGTGCCATCAGCGGAGTCTCCTACAATGAGCAGTTCTTC
TRBJ1-1,TRBV7-3,.,many,CASSPEPGLGLNTEAFF,TGTGCCAGCAGCCCCGAACCGGGACTAGGGTTGAACACTGAAGCTTTCTTT
TRBJ2-1,TRBV4-3,TRBD1,many,CASSRQGYEQFF,TGCGCCAGCAGCAGACAGGGTTATGAGCAGTTCTTC
TRBJ1-1,TRBV6-1,.,few,CASITVAEAFF,TGTGCCAGCATCACAGTCGCTGAAGCTTTCTTT
TRBJ2-3,TRBV19,.,many,CASSGAFTDTQYF,TGTGCCAGTAGTGGTGCGTTTACAGATACGCAGTATTTT
TRBJ1-5,TRBV20-1,TRBD1,medium-sized,CSAGTGLTQPQHF,TGCAGTGCGGGGACAGGGTTGACTCAGCCCCAGCATTTT
TRBJ2-2,TRBV7-6,.,many,CASSFSSGNTGELFF,TGTGCCAGCAGCTTCTCGAGCGGGAACACCGGGGAGCTGTTTTTT
TRBJ2-2,TRBV29-1,TRBD1,many,CSVEQTGGPGELFF,TGCAGCGTTGAACAGACAGGGGGCCCCGGGGAGCTGTTTTTT
TRBJ2-1,TRBV20-1,.,many,CSAIPADEQFF,TGCAGTGCTATTCCAGCGGATGAGCAGTTCTTC
TRBJ1-2,TRBV7-9,TRBD1,many,CASSLVSGTVNYGYTF,TGTGCCAGCAGCTTAGTGAGCGGGACAGTTAACTATGGCTACACCTTC
TRBJ2-5,TRBV20-1,.,few,CSARDIRQLQETQYF,TGCAGTGCTAGAGATATACGGCAGCTTCAAGAGACCCAGTACTTC
TRBJ1-1,TRBV6-2/TRBV6-3,.,many,CASSTQGNTEAFF,TGTGCCAGCAGTACACAGGGGAACACTGAAGCTTTCTTT
TRBJ2-5,TRBV11-3,.,many,CASSFIASGQETQYF,TGTGCCAGCAGCTTTATAGCCAGCGGCCAAGAGACCCAGTACTTC
TRBJ1-1,TRBV19,.,many,CASTRDARTPEAFF,TGTGCCAGTACTCGGGACGCCCGGACTCCTGAAGCTTTCTTT
TRBJ2-7,TRBV5-5,TRBD1,few,CASSLEGQGIKQYF,TGTGCCAGCAGCTTGGAGGGACAGGGAATAAAGCAGTACTTC
TRBJ2-7,TRBV6-5,TRBD1,many,CASSYPGQDEQYF,TGTGCCAGCAGTTACCCCGGACAGGACGAGCAGTACTTC
TRBJ2-5,TRBV20-1,.,many,CSARNPHAETQYF,TGCAGTGCTAGGAATCCACATGCAGAGACCCAGTACTTC
TRBJ2-2,TRBV2,TRBD1,many,CASSEWTGDTGELFF,TGTGCCAGCAGTGAATGGACAGGGGACACCGGGGAGCTGTTTTTT
TRBJ2-3,TRBV29-1,TRBD2,few,CSAHSGDADTQYF,TGCAGCGCCCATAGCGGGGACGCAGATACGCAGTATTTT
TRBJ2-2,TRBV7-9,.,many,CASSQLALTKYTGELFF,TGTGCCAGCAGCCAACTAGCTTTAACGAAATACACCGGGGAGCTGTTTTTT
TRBJ2-1,TRBV7-3,.,many,CASSTNPTNEQFF,TGTGCCAGCAGTACCAACCCAACGAATGAGCAGTTCTTC
TRBJ1-1,TRBV9,.,many,CASSAPDRNTEAFF,TGTGCCAGCAGCGCCCCTGATCGGAACACTGAAGCTTTCTTT
TRBJ2-1,TRBV20-1,.,many,CSVPIDYNEQFF,TGCAGTGTCCCGATCGACTACAATGAGCAGTTCTTC
TRBJ1-2,TRBV9,.,many,CASSPLVQGDYGYTF,TGTGCCAGCAGCCCCCTAGTGCAGGGTGACTATGGCTACACCTTC
TRBJ1-5,TRBV7-2,TRBD1,many,CASSPWDSRPQHF,TGTGCCAGCAGCCCCTGGGACAGTCGGCCCCAGCATTTT
TRBJ2-5,TRBV7-6,TRBD2,few,CASSYGGGLPLSQETQYF,TGTGCCAGCAGCTACGGGGGGGGACTGCCCTTGTCCCAAGAGACCCAGTACTTC